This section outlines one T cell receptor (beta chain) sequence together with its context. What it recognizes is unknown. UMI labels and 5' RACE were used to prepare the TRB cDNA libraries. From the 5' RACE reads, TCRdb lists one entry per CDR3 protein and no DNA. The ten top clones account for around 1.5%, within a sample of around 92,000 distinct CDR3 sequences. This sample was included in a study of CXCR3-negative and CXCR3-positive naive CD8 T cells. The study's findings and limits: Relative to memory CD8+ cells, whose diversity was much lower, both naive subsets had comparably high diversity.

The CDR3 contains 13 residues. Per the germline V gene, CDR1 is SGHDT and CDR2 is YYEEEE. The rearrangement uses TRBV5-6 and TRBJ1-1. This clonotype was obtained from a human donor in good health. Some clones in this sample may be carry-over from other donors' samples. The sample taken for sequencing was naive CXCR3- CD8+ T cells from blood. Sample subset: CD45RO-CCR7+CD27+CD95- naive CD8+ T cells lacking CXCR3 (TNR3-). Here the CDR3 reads CASFPLQFPEAFF. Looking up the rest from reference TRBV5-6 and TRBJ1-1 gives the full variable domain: DAGVTQSPTHLIKTRGQQVTLRCSPKSGHDTVSWYQQALGQGPQFIFQYYEEEERQRGNFPDRFSGHQFPNYSSELNVNALLLGDSALYLCASFPLQFPEAFFGQGTRLTVV.